This passage covers 8 T cell receptor beta chains from one sample sequenced in a study of control samples from healthy donors and cancer patients. Measured with immunoSEQ multiplex PCR; TCRdb has only the in-frame clones, and not every one. The table has roughly 83,000 clones, roughly 78% seen once. The material sequenced was blood. The receptors come from a woman between 55 and 75 years old in good health.

The J gene is TRBJ1-1, the V gene TRBV4-1; D is uncertain. CDR1 is MGHRA, CDR2 YSYEKL, per germline. Trimming took off 5 bases at V and 3 bases at J, with 10 bases between the two ends. The CDR3 runs to 13 residues. The CDR3: CASSRGMDTEAFF. CDR3 in DNA: TGCGCCAGCAGCAGAGGTATGGACACTGAAGCTTTCTTT.

The CDR3 loop is CASGSGPQHF. The CDR3 region has the DNA TGTGCCAGCGGCAGTGGCCCCCAGCATTTT. V gene TRBV21-1 combines with J gene TRBJ1-5; the DNA was not used to check the table's D call, TRBD1. TRBV21-1 is flagged as a pseudogene. This CDR3 has 10 amino acids.

The V and J genes are TRBV18 and TRBJ1-3, with D perhaps matching TRBD1 (6 bases). Germline V lookup: CDR1 KGHSH, CDR2 LQKENI. V dropped 3 bases and J dropped 2 bases, with 11 bases sitting between them. This CDR3 comprises 15 residues. CDR3 nucleotide sequence: TGTGCCAGCTCACCGATTACAGGGCCTGGAAACACCATATATTTT. Translation gives CASSPITGPGNTIYF.

V and J are TRBV5-5 and TRBJ2-3, with 9 positions matching TRBD1. The CDR3 length is 15 residues. With V trimmed by 4 bases and J by 5 bases, 8 bases remained unmatched. CDR1 and CDR2 from the germline V gene are SGHKS and YYEKEE (reference sequence). Here the CDR3 DNA reads TGTGCCAGCAGCGAACCGGGACAGGGTGGAGATACGCAGTATTTT. Protein: CASSEPGQGGDTQYF.

DNA for the CDR3: TGCAGCGTTAGTCCCGGAATGGAAGCTTTCTTT. Its protein product is CSVSPGMEAFF. The gene calls are TRBV29-1 and TRBJ1-1, with D unclear. This CDR3 has 11 residues. Per germline, CDR1 SQVTM and CDR2 ANQGSEA. With 5 bases removed from V and 8 bases from J, the gap between germline ends came to 12 bases.

The V and J genes are TRBV18 and TRBJ1-2, with TRBD1 matching 9 bases. The V segment lost 3 bases and the J segment 8 bases; nucleotides outside the gene matches: 7. Germline V lookup: CDR1 KGHSH, CDR2 LQKENI. The CDR3 is 14 residues long. This CDR3 is CASSPEQGAGGYTF. CDR3 nucleotides: TGTGCCAGCTCACCCGAACAGGGGGCGGGAGGCTACACCTTC.

This clone was seen only a few times. This chain joins TRBV27 and TRBJ2-1; 8 nucleotides agree with TRBD1. With V trimmed by 3 bases and J by 0 bases, 10 bases remained unmatched. The germline CDR1 and CDR2 sequences are MNHEY and SMNVEV (reference sequence). The CDR3 spans 18 residues. The CDR3 region is CASSFRTGSGGSYNEQFF. The CDR3 nucleotides read TGTGCCAGCAGTTTTAGGACAGGGAGTGGGGGCTCCTACAATGAGCAGTTCTTC.

The CDR3 sequence is CASSFQGASGYTF. In nucleotides, the CDR3 is TGTGCCAGCAGCTTCCAGGGGGCGAGTGGCTACACCTTC. The chain links TRBV7-8 to TRBJ1-2; 8 nucleotides align to TRBD1. V shed 3 bases, J shed 7 bases, and the junction held 4 bases outside the gene matches. From germline, CDR1 is SGHVS and CDR2 FQNEAQ. This CDR3 has 13 amino acids.